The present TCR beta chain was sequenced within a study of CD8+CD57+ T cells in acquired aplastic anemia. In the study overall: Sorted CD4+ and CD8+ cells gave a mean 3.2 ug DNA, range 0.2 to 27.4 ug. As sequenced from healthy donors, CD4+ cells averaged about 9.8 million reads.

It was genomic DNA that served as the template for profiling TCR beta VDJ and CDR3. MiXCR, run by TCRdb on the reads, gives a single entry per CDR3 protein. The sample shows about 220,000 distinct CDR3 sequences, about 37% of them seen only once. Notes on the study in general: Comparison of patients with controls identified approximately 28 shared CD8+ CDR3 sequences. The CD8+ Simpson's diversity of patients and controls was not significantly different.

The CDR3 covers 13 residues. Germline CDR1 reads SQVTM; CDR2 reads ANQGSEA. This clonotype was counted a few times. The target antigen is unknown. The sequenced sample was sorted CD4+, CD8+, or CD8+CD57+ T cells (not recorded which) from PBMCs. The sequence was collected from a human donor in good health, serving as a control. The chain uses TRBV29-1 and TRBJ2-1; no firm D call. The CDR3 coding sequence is TGCAGACTCACAGTACTACTGGGCAATGAGCAGTTCTTC. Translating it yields CRLTVLLGNEQFF.